The present TCR beta chain was sequenced within a study of CD8 T cells in ankylosing spondylitis. Preparation of TCR beta libraries was done by quantitative 5'-RACE with molecular barcodes. Each CDR3 protein is one row after TCRdb ran MiXCR on the 5' RACE reads. The table lists around 450,000 distinct CDR3 sequences, 25% to 30% of them singletons. V was clipped by 5 bases and J by 2 bases; unmatched bases: 9. Germline V lookup: CDR1 SGHNT, CDR2 YENEEA. The CDR3 consists of 17 residues. Broader study findings: Matched synovial fluid from ankylosing spondylitis patients was reported to be enriched for disease-linked clones. Disease-linked clones proved CD8+ and comparatively uncommon in peripheral blood. About 8 highly homologous variants made up a TCR beta motif, and this motif appeared characteristic of ankylosing spondylitis blood.

About this clonotype itself: The antigen remains undetermined.

The sequencing sample was made of blood, either unsorted or a sorted T cell fraction (not recorded which). This sequence joins TRBV11-3 and TRBJ2-1; TRBD2 aligns across 10 bases. The receptor comes from a male donor with ankylosing spondylitis. CDR3 sequence reads: CASSPHASGSPYNEQFF. CDR3 DNA sequence: TGTGCCAGCAGCCCCCATGCTAGCGGGAGCCCCTACAATGAGCAGTTCTTC.